This TCR beta chain was recorded in a study of cytomegalovirus exposure and HLA in healthy donors. This CDR3 region has 14 residues. Losses at the gene ends were 7 bases for V and 6 bases for J; bases not matched to a gene: 8. The germline CDR1 and CDR2 sequences are SGHRS and YFSETQ. This clone was picked up a small number of times. PCR involved 60 Vbeta and 13 Jbeta primers. Libraries were prepared by immunoSEQ multiplex PCR; TCRdb keeps only in-frame clonotypes and omits some of them. The sample has 150,000 to 200,000 clones, less than 85% seen once. The TCR was taken from a man aged 40-50 years in good health and CMV-seronegative. Sequencing used PBMCs. V gene TRBV5-1 combines with J gene TRBJ2-3; 10 bases fit TRBD1. The CDR3, as DNA: TGCGCCAGCTTTCCGGGACAGGGGAAGGATACGCAGTATTTT. Protein sequence: CASFPGQGKDTQYF.